This TCR beta chain was obtained from a study of T cells in Graves' hyperthyroidism and ophthalmopathy (dated by TCRdb to about 2019). Concerning the study at large: Peripheral blood samples were taken at initial diagnosis, before any treatment was given. Following sampling, methimazole starting at 30 mg daily was given to hyperthyroidism patients, and high-dose intravenous methylprednisolone was given to ophthalmopathy patients. TCR Vbeta CDR3 sequencing of roughly 140 peripheral blood samples (fewer than 45 ophthalmopathy, 70 to 85 hyperthyroidism and roughly 17 progressor patients) is reported in the paper. Whether ophthalmopathy could be predicted prospectively was tested in an independent validation cohort made up of 18 hyperthyroidism patients plus 17 patients who later progressed to ophthalmopathy. For training and testing, the 110 or so patients in the discovery cohort were randomly divided in a 7:3 ratio. To identify distinguishing TCR V-J signatures, a discovery cohort of 100 or so patients was used, comprising some 45 with Graves' ophthalmopathy and around 60 with stable Graves' hyperthyroidism. In more than five Graves' hyperthyroidism patients, the study also compared T-cell repertoires from thyroid tissue with T-cell repertoires from blood.

V loses 1 base of germline sequence and J loses 10 bases, and the interval between the two ends is 10 bases. CDR1 SGHTA and CDR2 FQGNSA were looked up in the germline V gene. From the cysteine up to the phenylalanine, the CDR3 has a length of 12 residues. Kept here is only the CDR3 DNA, which spans 36 bases and is read in frame from base 1. Study-wide conclusions, independent of this receptor: Sample size was not statistically predetermined, and blinding of investigators to group allocation was not performed. Most expanded thyroid clonotypes (frequency above 0.001) were also detected in blood, suggesting blood repertoires may reflect thyroid immune responses. In cross-validation, a model built on a 13 V-J signature told ophthalmopathy apart from stable hyperthyroidism with 87.88% sensitivity and approximately 84% specificity, and in testing the same model reached 80%/75%. In validation, the model predicted progression to ophthalmopathy a median of 6.5 months before onset, with about 70% sensitivity and roughly 73% specificity.

TCR beta CDR3 regions were amplified from RNA transcripts. A first-round RT-PCR of the TCR CDR3 used the HTBI primer set with the Qiagen OneStep RT-PCR kit. A second multiplex PCR round built the libraries, followed by size selection and purification. The libraries were sequenced on an Illumina HiSeq2000 using paired-end 100 bp reads. Per the source publication's procedure: SOAPnuke was used to process the raw data, throwing out any read that contained adapters or uncalled bases, had a mean Phred below 15, or lacked an exact constant-primer or identifier match. High-quality paired reads were merged with COPE v1.2.5, and unique nucleotide sequences were defined as clonotypes. Clonotypes were aligned to IMGT TRBV, TRBD and TRBJ reference segments using MiTCR v1.1. Analysis was restricted to V-J combinations with a frequency above 0.0001, which covered 98% to 99.2% of repertoires. A TCS score was defined as the ratio of F50 (clonal expansion) to E x V (chaos), with BLOSUM62-based TCRdist applied between CDR3 peptides within each V-J. Welch's t-statistics and random forest reduced fewer than 600 V-J features to roughly 13, which were used in a naive Bayes classifier (R e1071). TCRdb's own reprocessing of the public reads used fastp at Q25 and MiXCR and kept productive beta chains. One record per CDR3 amino acid sequence lists the most common genes and DNA. These V and J calls originate from TCRdb's pipeline instead of the authors' own analysis. This sample holds approximately 400,000 distinct CDR3 sequences; 13% were observed only once. The biggest ten clones account for roughly 20% of the sample.

The sample holds many counts of this clonotype. Its target antigen remains unknown. Nothing much larger sits one base from this clone, and base qualities are not available. Hyperthyroidism patients were newly diagnosed, with disease duration under 2 months, and aged 18 to 65 years. Any patient with an uncontrolled infection, another autoimmune disease, pregnancy or lactation was excluded. Clinical symptoms, serum thyroxine and TRAb, thyroid ultrasound, and orbital computed tomography formed the basis for the diagnoses. Blood from progressor patients was collected at the time of first diagnosis with hyperthyroidism, before any ophthalmopathy symptoms had appeared. Ficoll-Paque density gradient centrifugation was used to isolate PBMCs from approximately 10 ml of fresh peripheral blood. Progressor patients were defined as those initially diagnosed with Graves' hyperthyroidism in whom ophthalmopathy developed during follow-up. Total RNA was extracted with Trizol reagent, and quality was checked on an Agilent 2100 Bioanalyzer.

This receptor was taken from a man between 25 and 39 years old with Graves' hyperthyroidism that later progressed to Graves' ophthalmopathy. The sequenced material came from blood. This sequence uses TRBV7-2 and TRBJ1-1, with the D gene too uncertain to name. The bases are TGTGCCAGCAGCTTAGGATCAGGCCGAGCTTTCTTT. Its product reads: CASSLGSGRAFF.